Included here is one TCR beta chain sequence, with context. What it binds is not known. The data were obtained in a study of beta chain features in type 1 diabetes. Study context: The patient and healthy donor groups were comparable for age, gender and cell yields. Cells sorted and examined across all samples totaled almost 110 million.

Expressed TCRB transcripts were sequenced because the entire RNA isolate underwent reverse transcription. Repertoires were generated with immunoSEQ multiplex PCR, while TCRdb's copy carries only in-frame clones and drops some. This table has about 120,000 clones, roughly 15% appearing once. V was shortened by 4 bases and J by 2 bases, with 10 bases between the two germline ends. Germline V gene lookup returns CDR1 SGDLS and CDR2 YYNGEE. The CDR3 totals 14 residues. Sorted populations were all over 95% pure. Study observations and caveats: TCRB CDR3s were moderately but significantly shorter in Type 1 diabetes patients in all four CD4+ subsets. For cells with high TCR expression, cDNA sequencing could yield over-representation.

The chain recombines TRBV9 with TRBJ1-3; D ambiguous. The sequence came from a man aged 30-40 years with type 1 diabetes. The sample comprised central memory CD4+ T cells from blood. As DNA, the CDR3 is TGTGCCAGCAGCCCCGAGAGCGCTGGAAACACCATATATTTT. Its translation: CASSPESAGNTIYF.